A single sample is the source of the 26 T cell receptor beta chains below, sequenced in a study of T-cell reconstitution after alpha-beta-depleted transplantation in children listed by TCRdb under 2016. Library generation was performed with PCR. TCRdb records Illumina HiSeq 2500 as the sequencer. To normalize quantification of the TCRbeta repertoire, the TCR libraries were built with molecular barcoding that relied on unique molecular identifiers. The public reads were run again by TCRdb, first through fastp at Q25 and then through MiXCR, and only productive beta chains were kept. Under each unique CDR3 protein, matching rows form one entry showing the most common genes and DNA. This sample holds about 580,000 distinct CDR3 sequences; 25% to 30% were observed only once. Of the sample, under 45% falls within the top ten clones. The treatment or condition label, as the study defines it: allogeneic hematopoietic cell transplantation with graft depleted of TCRalphabeta T cells and CD19 B cells.

This specimen was PBMCs, taken before TCRalphabeta/CD19-depleted stem cell transplant. The origin of the receptors is a boy younger than two with Wiskott-Aldrich syndrome, due to receive a stem cell transplant.

The table lists this clonotype with a few counts. The chain has TRBV28 and TRBJ2-2, with D possibly being TRBD2 (5 bases). The germline V gene encodes CDR1 MDHEN and CDR2 SYDVKM. With 8 bases removed from V and 0 bases from J, the gap between germline ends came to 13 bases. CDR3 size: 15 residues. The CDR3, as DNA: TGTGCCAGCGGAGGTCCGATCACGAACACCGGGGAGCTGTTTTTT. Translation gives CASGGPITNTGELFF.

This clonotype was recorded a few times. The chain has TRBV20-1 and TRBJ2-7, with D perhaps TRBD1 (6 bases). CDR1 and CDR2 from the germline V gene are DFQATT and SNEGSKA (reference sequence). The CDR3 is 12 amino acids. The germline V and J ends were trimmed by 5 bases and 3 bases, with 11 bases remaining between them. The CDR3 nucleotides are TGCAGTGCTCTGGACAGCGGCTACGAGCAGTACTTC. Protein: CSALDSGYEQYF.

The CDR3, as DNA: TGCAGTGCTAGAGAGAGGAGCACCAAAAACATTCAGTACTTC. Residues: CSARERSTKNIQYF. The chain is built from TRBV20-1 and TRBJ2-4; D gene uncertain. The CDR3 covers 14 residues. V was trimmed by 0 bases and J by 2 bases, leaving 8 bases between them. Germline V lookup: CDR1 DFQATT, CDR2 SNEGSKA (reference sequence).

This clonotype was recorded a few times. This chain joins TRBV7-3 and TRBJ2-1; 7 bases match TRBD2. The V gene's germline CDR1 is SGHTA and CDR2 FQGTGA. Germline trimming cut 2 bases from V and 7 bases from J; bases unmatched to any gene: 5. The CDR3 has 14 amino acids. CDR3 residues: CASSLLGLENEQFF. CDR3 sequence (DNA): TGTGCCAGCAGCTTACTAGGACTAGAAAATGAGCAGTTCTTC.

This chain links TRBV15 with TRBJ2-7; no clear D gene. Germline lookup yields CDR1 LNHNV and CDR2 YYDKDF (reference sequence). This CDR3 contains 12 residues. V shed 0 bases and J shed 2 bases, with 2 bases lying between them. The DNA of the CDR3 is TGTGCCACCAGCAGAGATACCTACGAGCAGTACTTC. Translation gives CATSRDTYEQYF. Full variable domain (remainder filled in from reference TRBV15 and TRBJ2-7): DAMVIQNPRYQVTQFGKPVTLSCSQTLNHNVMYWYQQKSSQAPKLLFHYYDKDFNNEADTPDNFQSRRPNTSFCFLDIRSPGLGDTAMYLCATSRDTYEQYFGPGTRLTVT.

V gene TRBV10-1 combines with J gene TRBJ2-3; D not certain. Looked up from germline, CDR1 is WNHNN and CDR2 is SYGVQD (reference sequence). Trimming left V 3 bases short and J 2 bases short, with 9 bases between. This CDR3 contains 14 residues. The CDR3 region is CASSEAPVTDTQYF. The CDR3 DNA reads as TGCGCCAGCAGTGAAGCACCGGTCACAGATACGCAGTATTTT.

The V and J genes are TRBV13 and TRBJ2-1; no firm D call. The CDR3 has 12 amino acids. The V and J ends lost 2 bases and 9 bases respectively, with 8 bases between them. Per germline, CDR1 PRHDT and CDR2 FYEKMQ (reference sequence). CDR3 nucleotides: TGTGCCAGCAGCTTAAGGGCTGCTGAGCAGTTCTTC. Translated: CASSLRAAEQFF.

This clonotype was observed at least ten times. The chain couples TRBV5-1 to TRBJ2-4, with D maybe TRBD1 (5 bases). The V and J ends lost 6 bases and 7 bases respectively, with 14 bases between them. The CDR3 is 13 amino acids. Germline CDR1 is SGHRS and CDR2 is YFSETQ. The CDR3 DNA reads TGCGCCAGCAATAAACAGGAAAGGAACATTCAGTACTTC. It encodes CASNKQERNIQYF.

The V gene is TRBV2, the J gene TRBJ2-1; 13 nucleotides align to TRBD2. The CDR3 totals 15 residues. J gave up 10 bases and V 6 bases, and 9 bases lay outside the gene matches. Germline V lookup: CDR1 SNHLY, CDR2 FYNNEI. The CDR3 coding sequence is TGTGCCAGCAGCCTCGGGACTAGCGGGATCCGAGAGCAGTTCTTC. The encoded protein is CASSLGTSGIREQFF.

The gene calls are TRBV29-1 and TRBJ2-1, with D possibly being TRBD2 (6 bases). Trimming removed 5 bases at V and 10 bases at J, with 15 bases between. This CDR3 has 12 amino acids. Germline V gene data show CDR1 as SQVTM and CDR2 as ANQGSEA. The CDR3: CSVNPGAEEQFF. The CDR3 nucleotides read TGCAGCGTTAACCCGGGAGCGGAGGAGCAGTTCTTC.

The chain recombines TRBV5-1 with TRBJ1-2; D unresolved. CDR1 and CDR2 (germline): SGHRS, YFSETQ. The V gene lost 4 bases and the J gene lost 8 bases, with 12 bases spanning the gap. This CDR3 has 12 residues. The CDR3 DNA reads TGCGCCAGCAGCGACCAAAACTGGGGCTACACCTTC. It translates to CASSDQNWGYTF. The full variable domain, rest sourced from reference TRBV5-1 and TRBJ1-2, is KAGVTQTPRYLIKTRGQQVTLSCSPISGHRSVSWYQQTPGQGLQFLFEYFSETQRNKGNFPGRFSGRQFSNSRSEMNVSTLELGDSALYLCASSDQNWGYTFGSGTRLTVV.

This chain connects TRBV5-1 to TRBJ2-2; D is undetermined. The CDR3 totals 15 residues. Per the germline V gene, CDR1 is SGHRS and CDR2 is YFSETQ. V shed 6 bases and J shed 1 base, with 13 bases lying between them. CDR3 sequence reads: CASKRAALNTGELFF. The CDR3 DNA reads as TGCGCCAGCAAACGGGCTGCACTGAACACCGGGGAGCTGTTTTTT. Variable domain in full (rest from reference TRBV5-1 and TRBJ2-2): KAGVTQTPRYLIKTRGQQVTLSCSPISGHRSVSWYQQTPGQGLQFLFEYFSETQRNKGNFPGRFSGRQFSNSRSEMNVSTLELGDSALYLCASKRAALNTGELFFGEGSRLTVL.

This clonotype was counted between two and nine times. This chain joins TRBV12-3 or TRBV12-4 and TRBJ1-2; perhaps TRBD1 as D (5 bases). There are 14 residues in the CDR3. V dropped 2 bases and J dropped 0 bases, with 7 bases sitting between them. CDR3 nucleotide sequence: TGTGCCAGCAGTTTAACCAGGGCTAACTATGGCTACACCTTC. Translated, it gives CASSLTRANYGYTF.

CDR3 loop: CASSPLDSNEQYF. In nucleotides, the CDR3 is TGTGCCAGCAGCCCCCTCGATTCAAACGAGCAGTACTTC. The chain recombines TRBV4-2 with TRBJ2-7; D unresolved. CDR1 is LGHNA and CDR2 is YNFKEQ in the germline V gene. The germline V and J ends were trimmed by 4 bases and 5 bases, with 12 bases remaining between them. This CDR3 is 13 amino acids long.

This clonotype showed up just once. The chain couples TRBV7-9 to TRBJ2-4; 7 nucleotides align to TRBD1. The germline V gene encodes CDR1 SEHNR and CDR2 FQNEAQ (reference sequence). The CDR3 consists of 15 residues. V trimming: 1 base; J trimming: 6 bases; junction bases outside the gene matches: 6. The CDR3 here is CASSLGTGTVNIQYF. CDR3 sequence (DNA): TGTGCCAGCAGCTTAGGTACAGGGACAGTAAACATTCAGTACTTC.

This clonotype has ten or more counts. The chain recombines TRBV27 with TRBJ2-7; 9 bases agree with TRBD1. Germline values: CDR1 MNHEY, CDR2 SMNVEV (reference sequence). The CDR3 is 16 residues long. Losses at the gene ends were 5 bases for V and 2 bases for J; bases not matched to a gene: 10. The CDR3 is CASSKRTGDQPYEQYF. The CDR3 coding sequence is TGTGCCAGCAGTAAGCGGACAGGGGATCAGCCCTACGAGCAGTACTTC.

This rearrangement joins TRBV11-2 to TRBJ2-7; D unclear. The V and J ends lost 8 bases and 9 bases respectively, with 5 bases between them. The CDR3 contains 8 residues. Germline-derived CDR1 and CDR2 are SGHAT and FQNNGV. In nucleotides, the CDR3 is TGTGCCAGCCGATGGCAGTACTTC. Amino acids: CASRWQYF. Complete variable domain (other parts from reference TRBV11-2 and TRBJ2-7): EAGVAQSPRYKIIEKRQSVAFWCNPISGHATLYWYQQILGQGPKLLIQFQNNGVVDDSQLPKDRFSAERLKGVDSTLKIQPAKLEDSAVYLCASRWQYFGPGTRLTVT.

This clonotype occurred a few times. The chain links TRBV20-1 to TRBJ2-1; D is possibly TRBD2 (6 bases). Trimming took 3 bases from V and 0 from J, leaving 15 bases between them. CDR3 length equals 16 residues. Looked up from germline, CDR1 is DFQATT and CDR2 is SNEGSKA (reference sequence). The CDR3 region is CSASARGISSYNEQFF. CDR3 coding DNA: TGCAGTGCTAGTGCTCGCGGGATAAGCTCCTACAATGAGCAGTTCTTC.

This clonotype has more than one count but fewer than ten. This sequence joins TRBV3-1 and TRBJ2-5; 13 positions agree with TRBD2. Germline CDR1 reads LGHDT; CDR2 reads YNNKEL (reference sequence). The V and J ends lost 3 bases and 6 bases, in that order; junction bases with no gene match: 10. CDR3 length equals 17 residues. DNA for the CDR3: TGTGCCAGCAGCCAGGAGATAACTAGCGGGAGGGGTAAGACCCAGTACTTC. Protein sequence: CASSQEITSGRGKTQYF.

V gene TRBV7-2 combines with J gene TRBJ2-1, with no clear D. The CDR3 spans 14 residues. Trimming removed 3 bases at V and 7 bases at J, with 13 bases between. Germline loops: CDR1 SGHTA, CDR2 FQGNSA. The CDR3 sequence is CASSFGPFKNEQFF. The CDR3 DNA is TGTGCCAGCAGCTTCGGTCCATTTAAGAATGAGCAGTTCTTC.

The chain has TRBV10-2 and TRBJ2-7, with TRBD2 matching over 10 bases. Germline V lookup: CDR1 WSHSY, CDR2 SAAADI. The CDR3 spans 13 residues. V lost 7 bases, J lost 4 bases, and 4 bases stayed unmatched. DNA for the CDR3: TGCGCCAGCACCATGACTAGCGGGTACGAGCAGTACTTC. Encoded protein: CASTMTSGYEQYF.

The V call is TRBV28, the J call TRBJ1-5, with a tentative D call TRBD1 (5 bases). V lost 2 bases to trimming and J lost 6 bases, with 14 bases between them. This CDR3 spans 15 amino acids. Germline loops: CDR1 MDHEN, CDR2 SYDVKM. The CDR3 coding sequence is TGTGCCAGCAGTTTAAATTCTCAGGGCAGTCAGCCCCAGCATTTT. This codes for CASSLNSQGSQPQHF.

The rearrangement joins TRBV5-1 to TRBJ1-2; 9 bases map to TRBD1. The V gene end was trimmed by 0 bases and the J gene end by 8 bases; junction bases not matched to a gene: 8. The germline V gene has CDR1 SGHRS and CDR2 YFSETQ. This CDR3 region has 15 residues. The CDR3 nucleotides read TGCGCCAGCAGCTTGGATACCGGGACAGGGAGCGGCTACACCTTC. It codes for CASSLDTGTGSGYTF.

This sequence joins TRBV5-1 and TRBJ1-5, with TRBD1 matching over 7 bases. Germline trimming cut 4 bases from V and 6 bases from J; bases unmatched to any gene: 19. Germline V gene data show CDR1 as SGHRS and CDR2 as YFSETQ. The CDR3 contains 18 residues. For the CDR3, the DNA is TGCGCCAGCAGCCAAAACTTACTGACAGGGATCTGTTCTCAGCCCCAGCATTTT. Residues: CASSQNLLTGICSQPQHF.

This clonotype was counted a few times. The chain recombines TRBV15 with TRBJ2-3; D might be TRBD2 (5 bases). This CDR3 comprises 14 residues. Germline CDR1 LNHNV, CDR2 YYDKDF (reference sequence). The V and J ends lost 0 bases and 4 bases respectively, with 8 bases between them. CDR3 DNA: TGTGCCACCAGCAGAGAACTAGTGGCAGATACGCAGTATTTT. It yields the protein CATSRELVADTQYF. The full variable domain, completed using reference TRBV15 and TRBJ2-3, is DAMVIQNPRYQVTQFGKPVTLSCSQTLNHNVMYWYQQKSSQAPKLLFHYYDKDFNNEADTPDNFQSRRPNTSFCFLDIRSPGLGDTAMYLCATSRELVADTQYFGPGTRLTVL.

The rearrangement uses TRBV5-1 and TRBJ1-2; unclear D gene. CDR1 is SGHRS and CDR2 is YFSETQ in the germline V gene. Deletions cut 4 bases from V and 6 bases from J, with 10 bases between. The CDR3 covers 12 residues. This CDR3 is CASSPDIDGYTF. In DNA form, the CDR3 reads TGCGCCAGCAGCCCAGACATCGATGGCTACACCTTC.